What follows are 29 T cell receptor beta chains derived from one specimen sequenced in a study of shared clonotypes between healthy human individuals. This table comes from immunoSEQ multiplex PCR, and its TCRdb copy is limited to in-frame clones, with some not included. This sample has about 2.5 million clones; 85% to 95% occur once, and the top ten carry around 0.4%. Sequenced input: naive CD4+ T cells from PBMCs. The sample's subset: CD45RA+ positively selected. The receptors stem from a man in his late teens or twenties in good health. Some clones in this sample may be carry-over from other donors' samples.

The rearrangement uses TRBV7-7 and TRBJ1-4; 10 nucleotides agree with TRBD1. The CDR3 runs to 14 residues. The germline V gene encodes CDR1 SSHAT and CDR2 FNYEAQ (reference sequence). J lost 6 bases, V lost 6 bases, and 4 bases had no gene match. The CDR3 loop is CASSAGTGDEKLFF. Here the CDR3 DNA reads TGTGCCAGCAGTGCCGGGACAGGGGATGAAAAACTGTTTTTT.

V usage is TRBV28 and J usage is TRBJ2-7, with 7 bases fitting TRBD2. This CDR3 is built from 16 residues. V trimming: 7 bases; J trimming: 4 bases; junction bases outside the gene matches: 16. Germline V lookup: CDR1 MDHEN, CDR2 SYDVKM. The CDR3 protein is CASTHISGSASYEQYF. The DNA for the CDR3 is TGTGCCAGCACCCATATTAGCGGGTCTGCAAGTTACGAGCAGTACTTC.

The rearrangement uses TRBV6-1 and TRBJ2-7; 9 nucleotides align to TRBD2. J was trimmed by 2 bases and V by 8 bases; bases with no gene match: 4. The CDR3 consists of 13 residues. Germline CDR1 MNHNS, CDR2 SASEGT. In DNA, the CDR3 is TGTGCCAGCGAAGTAGCGGGAGCCTACGAGCAGTACTTC. Translating gives CASEVAGAYEQYF.

This rearrangement joins TRBV5-4 to TRBJ1-2; 8 nucleotides agree with TRBD1. The CDR3 sequence is 15 residues long. V trimming: 4 bases; J trimming: 4 bases; junction bases outside the gene matches: 9. Germline V gene sequence: CDR1 SGHNT, CDR2 YYREEE (reference sequence). The CDR3, as DNA: TGTGCCAGCAGCGCTGACAGGGGATTCCTCTATGGCTACACCTTC. Protein product: CASSADRGFLYGYTF.

This chain links TRBV6-4 with TRBJ2-1, with 10 bases identical to TRBD2. This CDR3 has 14 amino acids. Trimming took 4 bases from V and 7 from J; bases not matched to a gene: 4. Per germline, CDR1 MRHNA and CDR2 SNTAGT. The CDR3, as DNA: TGTGCCAGCAGTGTCCTAGCGGGAGTAAATGAGCAGTTCTTC. It is translated as CASSVLAGVNEQFF.

V usage is TRBV13 and J usage is TRBJ1-3; 8 bases match TRBD1. V gave up 2 bases and J gave up 3 bases; unmatched junction bases: 9. The CDR3 sequence is 17 residues long. CDR1 PRHDT and CDR2 FYEKMQ come from the germline V gene (reference sequence). CDR3 sequence reads: CASSLLGQVLGGNTIYF. The CDR3 region has the DNA TGTGCCAGCAGCTTATTGGGACAGGTATTGGGTGGAAACACCATATATTTT. Together with reference TRBV13 and TRBJ1-3, the CDR3 gives the full variable domain: AAGVIQSPRHLIKEKRETATLKCYPIPRHDTVYWYQQGPGQDPQFLISFYEKMQSDKGSIPDRFSAQQFSDYHSELNMSSLELGDSALYFCASSLLGQVLGGNTIYFGEGSWLTVV.

The chain has TRBV6-6 and TRBJ2-5, with TRBD2 matching over 9 bases. The CDR3 has 16 amino acids. Germline assignment: CDR1 MNHNY and CDR2 SVGAGI (reference sequence). Germline trimming cut 0 bases from V and 4 bases from J; bases unmatched to any gene: 6. The chain's CDR3 is CASSYSAGGGRETQYF. In DNA, the CDR3 is TGTGCCAGCAGTTACTCTGCGGGAGGGGGAAGAGAGACCCAGTACTTC.

CDR3 coding DNA: TGTGCCAGTAAGAGGACAGTGAACACTGAAGCTTTCTTT. It encodes CASKRTVNTEAFF. This chain connects TRBV19 to TRBJ1-1; perhaps TRBD1 as D (6 bases). V gave up 7 bases and J gave up 0 bases, with 9 bases separating them. Germline V gene lookup returns CDR1 LNHDA and CDR2 SQIVND (reference sequence). The CDR3 has 13 amino acids. The whole variable domain, remainder taken from reference TRBV19 and TRBJ1-1, is DGGITQSPKYLFRKEGQNVTLSCEQNLNHDAMYWYRQDPGQGLRLIYYSQIVNDFQKGDIAEGYSVSREKKESFPLTVTSAQKNPTAFYLCASKRTVNTEAFFGQGTRLTVV.

This chain uses TRBV19 with TRBJ2-3, with TRBD1 identical over 9 bases. The CDR3 has 17 amino acids. Germline V lookup: CDR1 LNHDA, CDR2 SQIVND (reference sequence). V gave up 2 bases and J gave up 3 bases; unmatched junction bases: 9. CDR3 DNA: TGTGCCAGTAGTATAAGTTTCCCGGGACAGGGTACAGATACGCAGTATTTT. Translating gives CASSISFPGQGTDTQYF.

The V and J genes are TRBV12-5 and TRBJ1-5, with 8 positions matching TRBD1. The CDR3 has 14 residues. The V segment lost 5 bases and the J segment 9 bases; nucleotides outside the gene matches: 9. Germline V gene data show CDR1 as LGHNT and CDR2 as FRNRAP. The CDR3 DNA sequence: TGTGCTAGTGGTCTGGACAGGGCGGTGGGGCCCCAGCATTTT. Translating it yields CASGLDRAVGPQHF.

This clone has a single count. V is TRBV5-6 and J is TRBJ2-3; no reliable D call. V was pared by 5 bases and J by 2 bases, with 18 bases between. Germline V gene sequence: CDR1 SGHDT, CDR2 YYEEEE. This CDR3 contains 16 residues. CDR3 residues: CASRARGELFTDTQYF. The CDR3 nucleotides are TGTGCCAGCAGGGCCCGTGGAGAATTGTTCACAGATACGCAGTATTTT.

The chain joins TRBV5-1 to TRBJ2-1; D possibly corresponds to TRBD2 (6 bases). Looked up from germline, CDR1 is SGHRS and CDR2 is YFSETQ. The CDR3 loop spans 13 amino acids. Trimming removed 7 bases from V and 1 base from J, with 9 bases in between. DNA of the CDR3: TGCGCCAGCGTAGCGGATTCCTACAATGAGCAGTTCTTC. Amino acid sequence: CASVADSYNEQFF.

CDR3 residues: CASSIAGGPSYEQYF. In nucleotides, the CDR3 is TGTGCCAGCAGTATTGCGGGAGGGCCCTCCTACGAGCAGTACTTC. The V and J genes are TRBV25-1 and TRBJ2-7; 9 bases match TRBD2. The CDR3 loop spans 15 amino acids. V lost 5 bases and J lost 0; bases outside the gene matches: 5. Germline CDR1 reads MGHDK; CDR2 reads SYGVNS.

J is TRBJ2-7 and V is TRBV28; 7 bases line up with TRBD1. With V trimmed by 4 bases and J by 2 bases, 8 bases remained unmatched. The CDR3 loop spans 15 amino acids. CDR1 MDHEN and CDR2 SYDVKM come from the germline V gene. CDR3 DNA: TGTGCCAGCAGTTCAGTGAGACAGGGCACCTACGAGCAGTACTTC. Residues: CASSSVRQGTYEQYF.

The rearrangement links TRBV4-1 to TRBJ2-5; 9 positions agree with TRBD2. The CDR3 is 16 amino acids. J lost 3 bases, V lost 4 bases, and 9 bases had no gene match. Germline V CDR1 and CDR2: MGHRA, YSYEKL. The CDR3 region is CASSPVAGEAKETQYF. The CDR3 bases are TGCGCCAGCAGCCCCGTAGCGGGAGAGGCAAAAGAGACCCAGTACTTC.

The chain recombines TRBV19 with TRBJ2-2; D may be TRBD2 (5 bases). The germline V and J ends were trimmed by 5 bases and 5 bases, with 18 bases remaining between them. This CDR3 contains 16 residues. Germline V gene lookup returns CDR1 LNHDA and CDR2 SQIVND (reference sequence). CDR3 nucleotides: TGTGCCAGTAGTCCGCTTAGGACTGGAACTACCGGGGAGCTGTTTTTT. This codes for CASSPLRTGTTGELFF.

The gene calls are TRBV2 and TRBJ1-2, with D possibly TRBD1 on 5 matching bases. Germline V gives CDR1 SNHLY, CDR2 FYNNEI. Trimming cost V 6 bases and J 9 bases, with 11 bases left between them. There are 11 residues in the CDR3. CDR3 amino acids: CASRGEVSYTF. As DNA, the CDR3 is TGTGCCAGCAGGGGGGAGGTCAGCTACACCTTC.

The gene calls are TRBV4-3 and TRBJ1-5; TRBD1 might be the D (5 bases). The CDR3 is 15 residues long. Trimming took 0 bases from V and 5 from J, leaving 11 bases between them. CDR1 and CDR2 from the germline V gene are LGHNA and YSLEER. CDR3 sequence: CASSQEGARDQPQHF. The CDR3 DNA follows: TGCGCCAGCAGCCAAGAAGGCGCCAGGGATCAGCCCCAGCATTTT.

Turning to this clone: Other DNA variants within this sample encode the same CDR3. The rearrangement links TRBV7-9 to TRBJ2-5; either TRBD1 or TRBD2 may fit D (5 bases each). With 3 bases removed from V and 4 bases from J, the gap between germline ends came to 9 bases. Germline CDR1 is SEHNR and CDR2 is FQNEAQ (reference sequence). The CDR3 spans 13 residues. The CDR3 loop is CASSLAGTETQYF. The CDR3 DNA sequence: TGTGCCAGCAGCTTGGCAGGGACAGAGACCCAGTACTTC.

This clone was recorded only once. This chain connects TRBV7-9 to TRBJ2-7; 12 nucleotides match TRBD2. This CDR3 contains 17 residues. V shed 5 bases and J 6 bases; nucleotides not matched to a gene: 14. Germline values: CDR1 SEHNR, CDR2 FQNEAQ (reference sequence). CDR3 DNA: TGTGCCAGCAGCCAGGGAGCTAGCGGGAGGGCCTCGATCGAGCAGTACTTC. It specifies CASSQGASGRASIEQYF.

The chain has TRBV28 and TRBJ1-1; D uncertain. The CDR3 is made up of 15 amino acids. Germline CDR1 MDHEN, CDR2 SYDVKM. V was cut by 5 bases and J by 7 bases, with 20 bases left in between. The CDR3 DNA reads as TGTGCCAGCAGTCCCCCTGGCACGGGATTTGATGAAGCTTTCTTT. Amino acid sequence: CASSPPGTGFDEAFF.

CDR3 region: CASSQQGSSYEQYF. CDR3 coding DNA: TGCGCCAGCAGCCAACAGGGTAGCAGTTACGAGCAGTACTTC. The V gene is TRBV4-3, the J gene TRBJ2-7, with D perhaps matching TRBD1 (5 bases). The CDR3 spans 14 residues. Germline V gene sequence: CDR1 LGHNA, CDR2 YSLEER. The V gene lost 2 bases and the J gene lost 4 bases, with 12 bases spanning the gap.

CDR3 residues: CASSSPRDRETQYF. The CDR3, as DNA: TGTGCCAGCAGCTCACCCCGGGACAGGGAAACCCAGTACTTC. V gene TRBV5-4 combines with J gene TRBJ2-5; 9 nucleotides match TRBD1. The V gene end was trimmed by 3 bases and the J gene end by 8 bases; junction bases not matched to a gene: 8. Per the germline V gene, CDR1 is SGHNT and CDR2 is YYREEE (reference sequence). CDR3 length equals 14 residues.

The chain employs TRBV9 and TRBJ2-3; the match to TRBD2 covers 9 bases. CDR1 and CDR2 from the germline V gene are SGDLS and YYNGEE. V lost 0 bases, J lost 9 bases, and 5 bases stayed unmatched. The CDR3 totals 14 residues. In nucleotides, the CDR3 is TGTGCCAGCAGCGTAGAACGACTAGCGGTCACGCAGTATTTT. It codes for CASSVERLAVTQYF.

A note on this clone: At one boundary the junction diverges from the germline segment, which might be a read error. This chain uses TRBV6-5 with TRBJ1-1; TRBD1 aligns across 7 bases. The CDR3 extends over 13 amino acids. CDR1 MNHEY and CDR2 SVGAGI come from the germline V gene. CDR3 sequence reads: CASGRGRWTEAFF. The CDR3 bases are TGCGCCTCGGGAAGGGGGCGGTGGACTGAAGCTTTCTTT.

This clone was counted between two and nine times. The gene calls are TRBV9 and TRBJ1-2; D may be TRBD1 (5 bases). The CDR3 totals 13 residues. The V gene lost 0 bases and the J gene lost 4 bases, with 7 bases spanning the gap. Germline V gives CDR1 SGDLS, CDR2 YYNGEE. In DNA form, the CDR3 reads TGTGCCAGCAGCGTAGTAGGGACCTATGGCTACACCTTC. It yields the protein CASSVVGTYGYTF.

J is TRBJ1-1 and V is TRBV5-1; D remains unclear. The ends were cut back, 4 bases at V and 0 bases at J, with 13 bases in the middle. Germline-derived CDR1 and CDR2 are SGHRS and YFSETQ. The CDR3 extends over 15 amino acids. The CDR3 DNA reads as TGCGCCAGCAGCCCAAGCGCACCGATGAACACTGAAGCTTTCTTT. Residues: CASSPSAPMNTEAFF.

The chain recombines TRBV28 with TRBJ2-2; 12 positions match TRBD2. CDR3 size: 16 residues. V lost 5 bases to trimming and J lost 3 bases; unmatched junction nucleotides: 4. The V gene's germline CDR1 is MDHEN and CDR2 SYDVKM. This CDR3 reads CASSPGTSGYTGELFF. The CDR3 coding sequence is TGTGCCAGCAGTCCCGGGACTAGCGGGTACACCGGGGAGCTGTTTTTT.

A note on this clone: This sample includes further DNA sequences coding for the same CDR3. V usage is TRBV7-9 and J usage is TRBJ1-4; possibly TRBD1 for D (5 bases). Germline V gene sequence: CDR1 SEHNR, CDR2 FQNEAQ (reference sequence). The CDR3 extends over 14 amino acids. V lost 5 bases and J 4 bases, leaving 11 bases between the germline ends. CDR3 amino acids: CASSPGRGNEKLFF. The CDR3 DNA reads as TGTGCCAGCAGCCCGGGACGCGGTAATGAAAAACTGTTTTTT.